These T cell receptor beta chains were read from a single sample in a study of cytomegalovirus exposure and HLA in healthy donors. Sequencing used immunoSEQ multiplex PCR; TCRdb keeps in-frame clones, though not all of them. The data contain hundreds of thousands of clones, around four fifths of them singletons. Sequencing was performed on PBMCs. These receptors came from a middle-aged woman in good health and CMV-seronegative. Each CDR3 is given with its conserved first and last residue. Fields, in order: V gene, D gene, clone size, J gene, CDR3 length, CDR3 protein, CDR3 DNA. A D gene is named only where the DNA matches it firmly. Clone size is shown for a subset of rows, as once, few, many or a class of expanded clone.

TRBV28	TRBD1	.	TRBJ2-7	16	CASSLPLGTGGREQYF	TGTGCCAGCAGCTTGCCCCTTGGGACAGGGGGCCGGGAGCAGTACTTC
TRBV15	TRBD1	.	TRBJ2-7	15	CATSRGGTGNDEQYF	TGTGCCACCAGCAGAGGGGGGACAGGGAACGACGAGCAGTACTTC
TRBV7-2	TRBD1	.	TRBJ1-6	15	CASSLPTGVYSPLHF	TGTGCCAGCAGCTTACCGACAGGGGTGTATTCACCCCTCCACTTT
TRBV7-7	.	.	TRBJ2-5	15	CASSLDPGSRETQYF	TGTGCTAGCAGCTTAGATCCGGGAAGCAGGGAGACCCAGTACTTC
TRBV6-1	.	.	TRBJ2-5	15	CASSESAGRQETQYF	TGTGCCAGCAGTGAATCCGCAGGAAGACAAGAGACCCAGTACTTC
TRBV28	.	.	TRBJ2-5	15	CASRKNRAGQETQYF	TGTGCCAGCAGGAAAAACAGGGCTGGCCAAGAGACCCAGTACTTC
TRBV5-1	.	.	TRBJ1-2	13	CASRSGPPDGYTF	TGCGCCAGCAGATCAGGGCCCCCCGACGGCTACACCTTC
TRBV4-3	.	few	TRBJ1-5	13	CASSQAPNQPQHF	TGCGCCAGCAGCCAAGCCCCGAATCAGCCCCAGCATTTT
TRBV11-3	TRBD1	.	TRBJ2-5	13	CASSYGTGGTQYF	TGTGCCAGCAGCTACGGGACAGGAGGGACCCAGTACTTC
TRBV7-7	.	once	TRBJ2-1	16	CASSLSYGGTYNEQFF	TGTGCTAGCAGCTTAAGCTACGGCGGTACCTACAATGAGCAGTTCTTC
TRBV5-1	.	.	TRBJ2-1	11	CASSPGYEQFF	TGCGCCAGCAGCCCGGGTTATGAGCAGTTCTTC
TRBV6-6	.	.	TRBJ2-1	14	CASHQRVANNEQFF	TGTGCCAGCCATCAGAGGGTCGCCAACAATGAGCAGTTCTTC
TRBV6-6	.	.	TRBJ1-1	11	CASSPGAEAFF	TGTGCCAGCAGTCCCGGGGCTGAAGCTTTCTTT
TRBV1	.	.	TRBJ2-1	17	CTSSQGGTTPSIDEQFF	TGCACCAGCAGCCAAGGTGGGACTACCCCGTCTATTGATGAGCAGTTCTTC
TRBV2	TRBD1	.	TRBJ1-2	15	CASSGTGGYDYGYTF	TGTGCCAGCAGTGGGACAGGGGGCTATGACTATGGCTACACCTTC
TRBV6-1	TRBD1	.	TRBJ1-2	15	CASSETLGQGYGYTF	TGTGCCAGCAGTGAGACCTTGGGACAGGGCTATGGCTACACCTTC
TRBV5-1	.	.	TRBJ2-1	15	CASSLNYLQGGEQFF	TGCGCCAGCAGTTTGAACTATCTGCAGGGGGGTGAGCAGTTCTTC
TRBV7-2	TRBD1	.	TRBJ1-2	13	CASSLWTGPGYTF	TGTGCCAGCAGCTTATGGACAGGTCCTGGCTACACCTTC
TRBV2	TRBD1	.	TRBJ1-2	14	CASSGDRKNYGYTF	TGTGCCAGCAGTGGGGACAGAAAAAACTATGGCTACACCTTC
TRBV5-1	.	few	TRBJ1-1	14	CASSNSRVTTEAFF	TGCGCCAGCAGCAACAGCAGGGTAACGACTGAAGCTTTCTTT